One and the same sample provided the 9 T cell receptor beta chains below, sequenced in a study of blood T cell repertoires in COVID-19. Generated by immunoSEQ multiplex PCR, the TCRdb table keeps only in-frame clones and is missing some. The sample carries some 150,000 clones, 86% recorded once. The source material was peripheral blood. Receptors originate from a woman aged 60-75 years with acute or convalescent COVID-19.

CDR3 protein: CASSQGTGLNSPLHF. The CDR3 bases are TGCGCCAGCAGCCAAGGCACAGGGTTAAATTCACCCCTCCACTTT. The V gene is TRBV4-1, the J gene TRBJ1-6, with D tentatively TRBD1 (6 bases). The V end lost 1 base, the J end lost 7 bases, and 11 bases lay between the germline ends. This CDR3 has 15 residues. Germline CDR1 is MGHRA and CDR2 is YSYEKL.

The rearrangement joins TRBV15 to TRBJ2-7, with D tentatively TRBD1 (5 bases). The CDR3 has 17 amino acids. Between the trimmed V and J ends, which lost 0 bases and 4 bases, there was a span of 19 bases. Looked up from germline, CDR1 is LNHNV and CDR2 is YYDKDF (reference sequence). This CDR3 is CATSRDLGGHVLYEQYF. The DNA of the CDR3 is TGTGCCACCAGCAGAGATCTCGGCGGACATGTCCTTTACGAGCAGTACTTC.

The chain carries TRBV11-3 and TRBJ1-6, with 8 bases identical to TRBD1. V shed 5 bases and J 8 bases; nucleotides not matched to a gene: 5. Germline assignment: CDR1 SGHNT and CDR2 YENEEA. This CDR3 has 14 amino acids. The CDR3 DNA reads as TGTGCCAGCAGCGTACAGGGGGGGGATTCACCCCTCCACTTT. Translating gives CASSVQGGDSPLHF.

The J gene is TRBJ1-2, the V gene TRBV11-3, with a weak D call TRBD1 (5 bases). The V gene's germline CDR1 is SGHNT and CDR2 YENEEA. The CDR3 extends over 11 amino acids. The V gene lost 6 bases and the J gene lost 13 bases, with 15 bases spanning the gap. CDR3 residues: CASRGAGLFTF. In nucleotides, the CDR3 is TGTGCCAGCAGAGGAGCAGGGCTATTCACCTTC.

This chain joins TRBV30 and TRBJ1-3; TRBD1 matches 7 bases. The CDR3 loop spans 12 amino acids. Trimming cost V 4 bases and J 6 bases; bases outside gene matches: 3. CDR1 is GTSNPN and CDR2 is SVGIG in the germline V gene (reference sequence). CDR3 amino acids: CAWMTGSNTIYF. CDR3 DNA: TGTGCCTGGATGACAGGGTCAAACACCATATATTTT.

The chain joins TRBV6-1 to TRBJ1-6; unclear D gene. V was shortened by 1 base and J by 6 bases, with 10 bases between the two germline ends. In germline, CDR1 is MNHNS, CDR2 SASEGT. The CDR3 loop spans 15 amino acids. CDR3 sequence: CASSEGPQLNSPLHF. In DNA form, the CDR3 reads TGTGCCAGCAGTGAAGGCCCTCAACTTAATTCACCCCTCCACTTT.

In this sample, this clone turned up once. Other DNA sequences from this sample encode an identical CDR3 as well. This chain links TRBV11-2 with TRBJ2-7, with TRBD1 matching over 7 bases. CDR1 is SGHAT and CDR2 is FQNNGV in the germline V gene. V was pared by 3 bases and J by 4 bases, with 3 bases of the junction left unmatched. CDR3 length: 13 residues. Here the CDR3 reads CASSLDRPYEQYF. In DNA form, the CDR3 reads TGTGCCAGCAGCTTGGACAGGCCATACGAGCAGTACTTC.

The V gene is TRBV30, the J gene TRBJ2-7; a weak D match, TRBD1 (5 bases). Germline V CDR1 and CDR2: GTSNPN, SVGIG (reference sequence). The CDR3 length is 13 residues. V lost 0 bases and J lost 0, with 6 bases in between. The CDR3 DNA sequence: TGTGCCTGGAGTGTTGACAGCTCCTACGAGCAGTACTTC. This translates into CAWSVDSSYEQYF.

V is TRBV5-6 and J is TRBJ2-1; TRBD2 aligns across 9 bases. Germline V lookup: CDR1 SGHDT, CDR2 YYEEEE. The CDR3 consists of 15 residues. With V trimmed by 4 bases and J by 11 bases, 13 bases remained unmatched. Written as DNA, the CDR3 is TGTGCCAGCAGCGAATTGGGCGGGGGGGCCGTACAGCAGTTCTTC. It is translated as CASSELGGGAVQQFF.